The 7 T cell receptor beta chains below come from one sample, sequenced in a study of control samples from healthy donors and cancer patients. Using immunoSEQ multiplex PCR, the repertoire was profiled, and TCRdb retains in-frame clones only, with some absent. Among about 140,000 clones listed, about 90% were seen once. Sequenced input: blood. The receptors were gathered from a young man in good health.

The genes are TRBV6-1 and TRBJ2-1, with D tentatively TRBD2 (5 bases). V lost 2 bases and J lost 7, with 9 bases in between. Germline CDR1 and CDR2: MNHNS and SASEGT. This CDR3 region has 13 residues. CDR3 coding DNA: TGTGCCAGCAGTGAAAGAGGACTGAATGAGCAGTTCTTC. Its protein is CASSERGLNEQFF.

The chain is built from TRBV6-4 and TRBJ2-3; the D is unclear. The CDR3 length is 12 residues. Germline values: CDR1 MRHNA, CDR2 SNTAGT. The V end lost 3 bases, the J end lost 5 bases, and 6 bases lay between the germline ends. CDR3 in DNA: TGTGCCAGCAGTGAGTCCGGAGATACGCAGTATTTT. Residues: CASSESGDTQYF.

The gene calls are TRBV29-1 and TRBJ2-5; 9 bases map to TRBD2. The V and J ends lost 5 bases and 2 bases, in that order; junction bases with no gene match: 6. Germline assignment: CDR1 SQVTM and CDR2 ANQGSEA. The CDR3 has 14 residues. CDR3 amino acids: CSVSPSGAQETQYF. CDR3 nucleotide sequence: TGCAGCGTTAGCCCTAGCGGGGCTCAAGAGACCCAGTACTTC.

V usage is TRBV21-1 and J usage is TRBJ1-4; the table's D call TRBD1 went unverified against the DNA. TRBV21-1 is assigned pseudogene status. The CDR3 has 15 residues. CDR3 region: CASSRRTGEDEKLFF. In DNA form, the CDR3 reads TGTGCCAGCAGCCGACGGACAGGGGAAGATGAAAAACTGTTTTTT.

CDR3 sequence: CASSSSSGGYNEQFF. CDR3 sequence (DNA): TGTGCCAGCAGTTCCTCTAGCGGGGGATACAATGAGCAGTTCTTC. The chain recombines TRBV27 with TRBJ2-1; 10 bases line up with TRBD2. J gave up 4 bases and V 4 bases, and 4 bases lay outside the gene matches. There are 15 residues in the CDR3. In germline, CDR1 is MNHEY, CDR2 SMNVEV (reference sequence).

The V gene is TRBV18, the J gene TRBJ1-5; D is unresolved. CDR1 and CDR2 (germline): KGHSH, LQKENI. This CDR3 comprises 13 residues. Trimming removed 2 bases at V and 5 bases at J, with 7 bases between. The CDR3 coding sequence is TGTGCCAGCTCACCAACCAAGGATCAGCCCCAGCATTTT. It translates to CASSPTKDQPQHF.

J is TRBJ2-5 and V is TRBV11-2; 11 bases fit TRBD2. The germline gives CDR1 SGHAT, CDR2 FQNNGV. V dropped 7 bases and J dropped 4; count of bases not matched to a gene: 8. This CDR3 comprises 15 residues. The CDR3 DNA reads TGTGCCAGCACCTCACGACTAGCGGGAATAGAGACCCAGTACTTC. Protein product: CASTSRLAGIETQYF.